The clone carrying this T cell receptor (beta chain) was seen just once. Its antigen remains unidentified. The record originates from a study of cytomegalovirus exposure and HLA in healthy donors. Study information: The approximately 600 first-cohort repertoires shared a platform with the roughly 120 validation repertoires, as reported in a later analysis. General observations from the study: Reported results showed that the classifier diagnosed cytomegalovirus status with high specificity and sensitivity. The study recorded 164 TCR beta chains that were cytomegalovirus-associated. Whilst most TCR sequences proved rare, a subset of public TCRs occurred across many donors.

Generated by immunoSEQ multiplex PCR, the TCRdb table keeps only in-frame clones and is missing some. Of tens of thousands of clones listed, around 95% are singletons. This CDR3 is built from 15 residues. Per germline, CDR1 SGHRS and CDR2 YFSETQ. Trimming removed 2 bases at V and 2 bases at J, with 11 bases between. This sequence joins TRBV5-1 and TRBJ2-1, with D tentatively TRBD2 (5 bases). This TCR came from a man younger than 35 in good health and CMV-seronegative. The sample comprised PBMCs. This CDR3 reads CASSLLVAAYNEQFF. CDR3 bases: TGCGCCAGCAGCTTACTAGTTGCGGCCTACAATGAGCAGTTCTTC.